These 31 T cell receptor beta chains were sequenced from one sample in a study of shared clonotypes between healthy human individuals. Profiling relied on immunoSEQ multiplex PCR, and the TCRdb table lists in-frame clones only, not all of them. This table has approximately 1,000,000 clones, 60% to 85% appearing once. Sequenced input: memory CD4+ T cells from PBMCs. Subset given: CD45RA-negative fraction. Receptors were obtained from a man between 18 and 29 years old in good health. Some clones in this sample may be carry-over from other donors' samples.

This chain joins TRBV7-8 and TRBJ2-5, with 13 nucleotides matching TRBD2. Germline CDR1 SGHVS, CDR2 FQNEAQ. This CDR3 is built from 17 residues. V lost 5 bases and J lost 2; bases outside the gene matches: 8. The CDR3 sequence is CASSLWTSGRGQETQYF. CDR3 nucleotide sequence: TGTGCCAGCAGCCTCTGGACTAGCGGGAGAGGGCAAGAGACCCAGTACTTC.

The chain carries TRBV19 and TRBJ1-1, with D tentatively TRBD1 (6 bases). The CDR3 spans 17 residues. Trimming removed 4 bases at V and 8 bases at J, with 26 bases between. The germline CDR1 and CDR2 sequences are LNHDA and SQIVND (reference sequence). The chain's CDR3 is CASSTAVGVHRAREAFF. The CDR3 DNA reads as TGTGCCAGTAGTACTGCCGTGGGAGTTCACAGGGCGCGGGAAGCTTTCTTT. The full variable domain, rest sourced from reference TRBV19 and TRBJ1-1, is DGGITQSPKYLFRKEGQNVTLSCEQNLNHDAMYWYRQDPGQGLRLIYYSQIVNDFQKGDIAEGYSVSREKKESFPLTVTSAQKNPTAFYLCASSTAVGVHRAREAFFGQGTRLTVV.

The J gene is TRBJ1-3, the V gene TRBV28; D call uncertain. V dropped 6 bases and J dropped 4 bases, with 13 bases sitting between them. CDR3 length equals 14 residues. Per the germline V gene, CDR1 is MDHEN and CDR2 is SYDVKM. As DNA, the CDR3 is TGTGCCAGCAGCCCCCATCGGAGGGGAAACACCATATATTTT. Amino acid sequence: CASSPHRRGNTIYF.

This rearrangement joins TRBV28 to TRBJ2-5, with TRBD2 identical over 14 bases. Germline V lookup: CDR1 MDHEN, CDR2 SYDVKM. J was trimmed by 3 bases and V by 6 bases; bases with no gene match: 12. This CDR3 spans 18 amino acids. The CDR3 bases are TGTGCCAGCAGCACACCCGCCGGGACTAGCGGGAGTAAAGAGACCCAGTACTTC. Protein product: CASSTPAGTSGSKETQYF.

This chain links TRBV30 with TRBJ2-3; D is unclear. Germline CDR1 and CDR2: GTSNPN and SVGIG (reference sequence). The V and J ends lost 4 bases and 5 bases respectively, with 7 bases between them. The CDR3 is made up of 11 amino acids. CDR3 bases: TGTGCCTGGAAGGTGATAGATACGCAGTATTTT. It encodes CAWKVIDTQYF.

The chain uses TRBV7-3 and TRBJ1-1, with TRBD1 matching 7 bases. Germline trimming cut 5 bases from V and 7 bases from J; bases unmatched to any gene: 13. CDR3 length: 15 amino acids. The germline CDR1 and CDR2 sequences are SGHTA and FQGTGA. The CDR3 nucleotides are TGTGCCAGCAGCCTACGAGGGGGCCGGGGGCTTGAAGCTTTCTTT. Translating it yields CASSLRGGRGLEAFF. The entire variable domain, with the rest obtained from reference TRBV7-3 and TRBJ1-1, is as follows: GAGVSQTPSNKVTEKGKYVELRCDPISGHTALYWYRQSLGQGPEFLIYFQGTGAADDSGLPNDRFFAVRPEGSVSTLKIQRTERGDSAVYLCASSLRGGRGLEAFFGQGTRLTVV.

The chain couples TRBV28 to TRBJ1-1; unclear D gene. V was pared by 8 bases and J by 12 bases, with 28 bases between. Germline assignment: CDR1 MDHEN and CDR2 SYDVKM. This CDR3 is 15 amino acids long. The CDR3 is CASREVLLLGGRTFF. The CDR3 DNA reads TGTGCCAGCCGAGAAGTTTTGTTGCTCGGCGGCCGGACTTTCTTT.

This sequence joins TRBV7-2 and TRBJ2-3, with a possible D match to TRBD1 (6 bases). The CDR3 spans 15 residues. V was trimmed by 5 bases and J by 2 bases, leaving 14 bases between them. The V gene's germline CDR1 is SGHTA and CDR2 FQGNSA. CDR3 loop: CASSVRDTATDTQYF. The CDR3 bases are TGTGCCAGCAGCGTCCGGGACACCGCCACAGATACGCAGTATTTT.

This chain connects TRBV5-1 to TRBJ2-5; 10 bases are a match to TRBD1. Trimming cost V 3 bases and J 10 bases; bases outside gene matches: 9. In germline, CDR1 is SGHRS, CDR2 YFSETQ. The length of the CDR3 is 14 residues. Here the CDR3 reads CASSSPGQGNGQYF. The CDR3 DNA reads TGCGCCAGCAGCTCACCGGGACAGGGGAACGGCCAGTACTTC.

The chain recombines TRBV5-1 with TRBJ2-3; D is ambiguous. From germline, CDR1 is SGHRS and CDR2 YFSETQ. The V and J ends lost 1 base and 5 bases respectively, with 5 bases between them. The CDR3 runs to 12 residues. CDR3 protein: CASSLNQDTQYF. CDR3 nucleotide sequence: TGCGCCAGCAGCTTGAATCAAGATACGCAGTATTTT.

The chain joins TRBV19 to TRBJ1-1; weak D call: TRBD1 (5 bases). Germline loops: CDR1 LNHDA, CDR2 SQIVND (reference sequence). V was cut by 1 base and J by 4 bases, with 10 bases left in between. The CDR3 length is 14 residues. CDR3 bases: TGTGCCAGTAGTATAGGGCAGGGCGTCACTGAAGCTTTCTTT. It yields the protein CASSIGQGVTEAFF.

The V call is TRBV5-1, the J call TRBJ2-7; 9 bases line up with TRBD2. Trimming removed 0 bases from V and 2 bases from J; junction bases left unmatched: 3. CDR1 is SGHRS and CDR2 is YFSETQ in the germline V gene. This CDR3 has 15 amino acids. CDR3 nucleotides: TGCGCCAGCAGCTTGGTGCTAGCGGGGACCTACGAGCAGTACTTC. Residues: CASSLVLAGTYEQYF.

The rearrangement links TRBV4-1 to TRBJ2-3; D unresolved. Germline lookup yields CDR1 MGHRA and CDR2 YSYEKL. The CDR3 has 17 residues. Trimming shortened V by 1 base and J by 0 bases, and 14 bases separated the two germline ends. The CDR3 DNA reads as TGCGCCAGCAGCCAAGGCTTCTCGGACCGAAGCACAGATACGCAGTATTTT. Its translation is CASSQGFSDRSTDTQYF.

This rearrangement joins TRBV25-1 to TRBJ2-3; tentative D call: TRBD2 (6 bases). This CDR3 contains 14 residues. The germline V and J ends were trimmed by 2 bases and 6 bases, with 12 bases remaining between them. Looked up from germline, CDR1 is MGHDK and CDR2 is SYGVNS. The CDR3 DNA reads TGTGCCAGCAGTGAACCCGCCGGGAGCGATACGCAGTATTTT. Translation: CASSEPAGSDTQYF.

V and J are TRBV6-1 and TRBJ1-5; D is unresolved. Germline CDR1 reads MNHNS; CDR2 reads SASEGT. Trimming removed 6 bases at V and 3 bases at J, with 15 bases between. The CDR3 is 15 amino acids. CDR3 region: CASSRSWGDNQPQHF. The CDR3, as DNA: TGTGCCAGCAGCCGAAGTTGGGGTGACAATCAGCCCCAGCATTTT.

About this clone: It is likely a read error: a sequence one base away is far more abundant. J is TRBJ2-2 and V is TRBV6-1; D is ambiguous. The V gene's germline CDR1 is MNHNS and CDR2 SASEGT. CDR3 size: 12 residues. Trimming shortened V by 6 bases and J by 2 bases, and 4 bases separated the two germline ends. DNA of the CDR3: TGTGCCAGCAGCTTTAACACCGGGGAGCTGTTTTTT. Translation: CASSFNTGELFF.

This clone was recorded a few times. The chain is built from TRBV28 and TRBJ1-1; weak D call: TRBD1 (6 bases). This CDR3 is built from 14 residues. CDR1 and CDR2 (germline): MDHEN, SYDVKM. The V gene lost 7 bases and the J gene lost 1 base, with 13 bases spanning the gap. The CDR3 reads CASKFGGQNTEAFF. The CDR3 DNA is TGTGCCAGCAAGTTTGGGGGGCAGAACACTGAAGCTTTCTTT.

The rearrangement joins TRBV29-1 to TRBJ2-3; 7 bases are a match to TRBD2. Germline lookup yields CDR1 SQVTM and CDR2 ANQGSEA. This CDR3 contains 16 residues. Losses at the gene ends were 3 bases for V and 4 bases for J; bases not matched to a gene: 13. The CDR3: CSVEGSGGSGADTQYF. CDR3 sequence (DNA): TGCAGCGTTGAGGGATCTGGGGGAAGCGGGGCAGATACGCAGTATTTT.

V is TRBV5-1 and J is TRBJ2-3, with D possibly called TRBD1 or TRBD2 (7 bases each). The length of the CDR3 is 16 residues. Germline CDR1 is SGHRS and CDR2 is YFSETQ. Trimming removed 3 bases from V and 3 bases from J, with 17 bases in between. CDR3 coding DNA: TGCGCCAGCAGCTGGGAACAGGGGAGGGCGACAGATACGCAGTATTTT. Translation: CASSWEQGRATDTQYF.

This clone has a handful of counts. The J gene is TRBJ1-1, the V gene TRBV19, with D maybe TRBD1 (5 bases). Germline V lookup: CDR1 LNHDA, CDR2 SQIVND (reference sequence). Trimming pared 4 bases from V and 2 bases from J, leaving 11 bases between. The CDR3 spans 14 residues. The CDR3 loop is CASSNGRTNTEAFF. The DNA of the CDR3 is TGTGCCAGTAGTAACGGCAGGACAAACACTGAAGCTTTCTTT.

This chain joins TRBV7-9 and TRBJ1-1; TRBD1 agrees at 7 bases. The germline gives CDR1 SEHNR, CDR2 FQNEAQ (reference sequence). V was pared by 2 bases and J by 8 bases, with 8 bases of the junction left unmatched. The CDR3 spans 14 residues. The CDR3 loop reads CASSLTGTAGEAFF. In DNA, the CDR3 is TGTGCCAGCAGCTTAACCGGGACAGCGGGGGAAGCTTTCTTT.

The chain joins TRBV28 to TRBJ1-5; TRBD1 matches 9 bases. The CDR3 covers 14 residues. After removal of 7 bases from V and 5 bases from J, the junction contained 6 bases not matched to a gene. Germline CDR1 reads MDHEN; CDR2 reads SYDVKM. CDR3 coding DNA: TGTGCCAGCACCACCGGGACAGGGTATCAGCCCCAGCATTTT. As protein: CASTTGTGYQPQHF.

The CDR3 nucleotides are TGCAGCGTTGATAAGTCAGGGGGGACCTACGAGCAGTACTTC. Its translation is CSVDKSGGTYEQYF. The chain employs TRBV29-1 and TRBJ2-7; D is possibly TRBD1 (7 bases). This CDR3 is 14 amino acids long. In germline, CDR1 is SQVTM, CDR2 ANQGSEA. The germline V and J ends were trimmed by 3 bases and 2 bases, with 14 bases remaining between them.

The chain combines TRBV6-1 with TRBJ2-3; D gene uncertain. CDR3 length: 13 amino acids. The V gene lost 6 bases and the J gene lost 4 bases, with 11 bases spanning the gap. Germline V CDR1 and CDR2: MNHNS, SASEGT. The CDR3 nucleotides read TGTGCCAGCAGCTCTTCCCCCTCAGATACGCAGTATTTT. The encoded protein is CASSSSPSDTQYF.

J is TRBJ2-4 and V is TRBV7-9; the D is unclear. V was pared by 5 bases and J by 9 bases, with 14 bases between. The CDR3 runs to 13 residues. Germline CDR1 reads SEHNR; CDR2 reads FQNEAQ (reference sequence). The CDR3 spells CASSPSPSGIQYF. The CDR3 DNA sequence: TGTGCCAGCAGCCCCTCGCCCTCCGGCATTCAGTACTTC. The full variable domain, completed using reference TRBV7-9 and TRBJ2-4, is DTGVSQNPRHKITKRGQNVTFRCDPISEHNRLYWYRQTLGQGPEFLTYFQNEAQLEKSRLLSDRFSAERPKGSFSTLEIQRTEQGDSAMYLCASSPSPSGIQYFGAGTRLSVL.

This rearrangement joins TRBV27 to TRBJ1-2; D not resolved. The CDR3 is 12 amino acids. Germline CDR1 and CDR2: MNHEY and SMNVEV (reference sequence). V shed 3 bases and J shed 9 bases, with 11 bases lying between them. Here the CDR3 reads CASSLEGSSYTF. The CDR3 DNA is TGTGCCAGCAGTTTGGAGGGATCAAGCTACACCTTC.

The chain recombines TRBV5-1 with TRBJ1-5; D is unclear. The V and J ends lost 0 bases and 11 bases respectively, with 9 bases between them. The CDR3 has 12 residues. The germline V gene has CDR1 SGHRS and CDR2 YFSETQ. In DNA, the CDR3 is TGCGCCAGCAGCTTGGAAGGCGAAGCCCAGCATTTT. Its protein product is CASSLEGEAQHF.

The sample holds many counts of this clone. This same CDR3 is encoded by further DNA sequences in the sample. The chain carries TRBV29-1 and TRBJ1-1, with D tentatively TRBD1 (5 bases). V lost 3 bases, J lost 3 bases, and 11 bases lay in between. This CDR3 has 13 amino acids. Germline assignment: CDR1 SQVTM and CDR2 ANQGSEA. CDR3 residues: CSVEAARDTEAFF. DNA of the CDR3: TGCAGCGTTGAGGCCGCCAGGGACACTGAAGCTTTCTTT. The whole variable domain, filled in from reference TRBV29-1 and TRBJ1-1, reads SAVISQKPSRDICQRGTSLTIQCQVDSQVTMMFWYRQQPGQSLTLIATANQGSEATYESGFVIDKFPISRPNLTFSTLTVSNMSPEDSSIYLCSVEAARDTEAFFGQGTRLTVV.

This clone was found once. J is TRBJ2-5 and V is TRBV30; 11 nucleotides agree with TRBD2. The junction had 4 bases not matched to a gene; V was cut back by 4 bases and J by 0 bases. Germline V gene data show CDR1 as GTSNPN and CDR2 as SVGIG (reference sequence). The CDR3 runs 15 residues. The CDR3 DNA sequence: TGTGCCTGGAAGACTAGCGGGGTGTACCAAGAGACCCAGTACTTC. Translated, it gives CAWKTSGVYQETQYF.

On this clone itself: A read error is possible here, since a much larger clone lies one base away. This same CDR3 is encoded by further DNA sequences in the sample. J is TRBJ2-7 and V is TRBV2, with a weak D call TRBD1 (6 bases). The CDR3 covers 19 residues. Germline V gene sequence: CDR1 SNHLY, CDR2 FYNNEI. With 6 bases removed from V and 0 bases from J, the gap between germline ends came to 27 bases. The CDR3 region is CASRPGQGFDWLTSYEQYF. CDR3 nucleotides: TGTGCCAGCAGACCGGGGCAGGGGTTTGATTGGCTGACCTCCTACGAGCAGTACTTC.

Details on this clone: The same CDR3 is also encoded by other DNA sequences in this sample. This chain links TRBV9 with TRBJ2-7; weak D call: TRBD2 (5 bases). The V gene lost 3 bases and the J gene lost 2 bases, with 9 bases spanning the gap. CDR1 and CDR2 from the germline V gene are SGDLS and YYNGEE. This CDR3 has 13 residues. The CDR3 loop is CASSAGSTYEQYF. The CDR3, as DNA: TGTGCCAGCAGCGCGGGGTCCACCTACGAGCAGTACTTC.